This TCR beta chain was retrieved from a study of T cells in Graves' hyperthyroidism and ophthalmopathy. V was pared by 2 bases and J by 9 bases, with 7 bases between. This CDR3 has 11 residues. Germline V gene lookup returns CDR1 MNHNY and CDR2 SVGAGI (reference sequence). Researchers took RNA transcripts and amplified the TCR beta CDR3 regions from them. Carried out on the TCR CDR3, a first-round RT-PCR used the HTBI primer set. Via MiXCR, TCRdb re-called the multiplex PCR reads, giving one row per CDR3 protein. The sample lists roughly 170,000 distinct CDR3 sequences; about a sixth were seen once. This clonotype was counted at least ten times.

The rearrangement uses TRBV6-6 and TRBJ2-5; D remains ambiguous. This receptor was taken from a woman aged 45-60 years with Graves' hyperthyroidism. The source material was blood. CDR3 in amino acids: CASSYREAQYF. The CDR3 DNA sequence: TGTGCCAGCAGTTACCGTGAGGCCCAGTACTTC.